Below are 30 T cell receptor beta chains sequenced from a single sample in a study of OX40 agonist ivuxolimab in advanced cancers. TCRdb's table, derived via immunoSEQ multiplex PCR, lists solely in-frame clones and lacks some. The repertoire holds around 90,000 clones, around 90% seen once, with more than 0.25% in the top ten. Sequences were derived from CD4+ or CD8+ T cells sorted from blood, sampled in a trial of the OX40 agonist ivuxolimab. The receptors stem from an adult with an advanced solid tumor such as melanoma, head and neck, liver or kidney cancer.

The rearrangement joins TRBV2 to TRBJ1-3; D is uncertain. This CDR3 spans 15 amino acids. Per the germline V gene, CDR1 is SNHLY and CDR2 is FYNNEI. The germline V and J ends were trimmed by 1 base and 1 base, with 8 bases remaining between them. The CDR3, as DNA: TGTGCCAGCAGTGAAGGTTCCTCTTCTGGAAACACCATATATTTT. It yields the protein CASSEGSSSGNTIYF. Based on the CDR3 plus reference TRBV2 and TRBJ1-3, the full variable domain is EPEVTQTPSHQVTQMGQEVILRCVPISNHLYFYWYRQILGQKVEFLVSFYNNEISEKSEIFDDQFSVERPDGSNFTLKIRSTKLEDSAMYFCASSEGSSSGNTIYFGEGSWLTVV.

This rearrangement joins TRBV9 to TRBJ1-6, with 7 bases that match TRBD1. Looked up from germline, CDR1 is SGDLS and CDR2 is YYNGEE. This CDR3 comprises 17 residues. Germline trimming cut 3 bases from V and 5 bases from J; bases unmatched to any gene: 11. The CDR3 loop reads CASSDELTGSNNSPLHF. In DNA form, the CDR3 reads TGTGCCAGCAGCGATGAACTGACAGGGTCCAATAATTCACCCCTCCACTTT.

The chain joins TRBV6-5 to TRBJ2-3; 9 nucleotides align to TRBD2. J was trimmed by 5 bases and V by 5 bases; bases with no gene match: 5. There are 14 residues in the CDR3. Germline V gives CDR1 MNHEY, CDR2 SVGAGI. CDR3 amino acids: CASSTGLARDTQYF. CDR3 DNA sequence: TGTGCCAGCAGTACGGGACTAGCAAGAGATACGCAGTATTTT.

This chain uses TRBV5-1 with TRBJ2-3; D ambiguous. CDR1 and CDR2 from the germline V gene are SGHRS and YFSETQ. The CDR3 is made up of 14 amino acids. With 0 bases removed from V and 5 bases from J, the gap between germline ends came to 10 bases. The CDR3 DNA sequence: TGCGCCAGCAGCTTGGCTCAGAGTAAAGATACGCAGTATTTT. Protein sequence: CASSLAQSKDTQYF.

This chain links TRBV19 with TRBJ1-4, with D possibly TRBD1 on 5 matching bases. V dropped 1 base and J dropped 0 bases, with 9 bases sitting between them. The CDR3 consists of 16 residues. Germline CDR1 is LNHDA and CDR2 is SQIVND (reference sequence). CDR3: CASSIVPQATNEKLFF. DNA for the CDR3: TGTGCCAGTAGTATAGTCCCACAGGCAACTAATGAAAAACTGTTTTTT. The variable domain in full, completed from reference TRBV19 and TRBJ1-4, reads DGGITQSPKYLFRKEGQNVTLSCEQNLNHDAMYWYRQDPGQGLRLIYYSQIVNDFQKGDIAEGYSVSREKKESFPLTVTSAQKNPTAFYLCASSIVPQATNEKLFFGSGTQLSVL.

The chain is built from TRBV11-3 and TRBJ2-3, with 10 bases aligning to TRBD2. Germline CDR1 is SGHNT and CDR2 is YENEEA. V was pared by 5 bases and J by 1 base, with 6 bases of the junction left unmatched. The CDR3 covers 16 residues. CDR3 nucleotides: TGTGCCAGCAGCCGGACTCTAGCGGGGGGCACAGATACGCAGTATTTT. Amino acid sequence: CASSRTLAGGTDTQYF.

This rearrangement joins TRBV2 to TRBJ2-7; D tentatively reads TRBD1 or TRBD2 (5 bases each). Germline V gene lookup returns CDR1 SNHLY and CDR2 FYNNEI. V was cut by 5 bases and J by 2 bases, with 16 bases left in between. The CDR3 is 15 residues long. CDR3 coding DNA: TGTGCCAGCAGTCGGGGACCTGATATTGCCTACGAGCAGTACTTC. Translating gives CASSRGPDIAYEQYF.

Note on this clone: Other DNA sequences in this sample translate to the same CDR3. The chain couples TRBV20-1 to TRBJ1-1; D perhaps matches TRBD1 (5 bases). Germline assignment: CDR1 DFQATT and CDR2 SNEGSKA (reference sequence). Trimming cost V 3 bases and J 3 bases, with 5 bases left between them. CDR3 length: 11 amino acids. The CDR3 spells CSARGDTEAFF. DNA for the CDR3: TGCAGTGCTAGGGGGGACACTGAAGCTTTCTTT.

This chain uses TRBV2 with TRBJ2-3; D possibly corresponds to TRBD1 (5 bases). This CDR3 is built from 13 residues. Trimming left V 6 bases short and J 4 bases short, with 11 bases between. Germline CDR1 and CDR2: SNHLY and FYNNEI. As DNA, the CDR3 is TGTGCCAGCAGGATCGTCAGGGCAGATACGCAGTATTTT. Translation gives CASRIVRADTQYF.

The chain uses TRBV6-1 and TRBJ1-1; D might be TRBD1 (6 bases). CDR1 MNHNS and CDR2 SASEGT come from the germline V gene. The CDR3 runs 14 residues. V lost 7 bases and J 6 bases, leaving 18 bases between the germline ends. The CDR3 DNA sequence: TGTGCCAGCATTCAAGGGGGGCCCAAGGCTGAAGCTTTCTTT. Its translation: CASIQGGPKAEAFF.

The rearrangement joins TRBV9 to TRBJ1-4, with D maybe TRBD1 (5 bases). There are 18 residues in the CDR3. V lost 3 bases to trimming and J lost 10 bases, with 28 bases between them. Germline CDR1 reads SGDLS; CDR2 reads YYNGEE. This CDR3 is CASSAGVGREYERGKLFF. Here the CDR3 DNA reads TGTGCCAGCAGCGCCGGGGTCGGCCGCGAATATGAAAGGGGAAAACTGTTTTTT.

The chain is built from TRBV7-3 and TRBJ2-7; 8 bases fit TRBD2. Per germline, CDR1 SGHTA and CDR2 FQGTGA. The length of the CDR3 is 16 residues. After removal of 5 bases from V and 5 bases from J, the junction contained 14 bases not matched to a gene. The CDR3 here is CASSNRGTRSPNEQYF. The CDR3 nucleotides read TGTGCCAGCAGCAACCGTGGGACTAGAAGTCCCAACGAGCAGTACTTC.

The chain links TRBV7-2 to TRBJ1-5; TRBD1 is a possible D gene (5 bases). Germline-derived CDR1 and CDR2 are SGHTA and FQGNSA. This CDR3 region has 15 residues. Deletions cut 1 base from V and 2 bases from J, with 9 bases between. In DNA, the CDR3 is TGTGCCAGCAGCTTAGTGGACAAGGGCAATCAGCCCCAGCATTTT. Protein: CASSLVDKGNQPQHF.

The DNA of the CDR3 is TGTGCCTGGAGAGATCCCGGGACAGGGTCCAATTCACCCCTCCACTTT. Its translation: CAWRDPGTGSNSPLHF. The V call is TRBV30, the J call TRBJ1-6; 9 bases line up with TRBD1. Germline V gene lookup returns CDR1 GTSNPN and CDR2 SVGIG (reference sequence). CDR3 size: 16 residues. Germline trimming cut 3 bases from V and 7 bases from J; bases unmatched to any gene: 10.

The chain joins TRBV5-8 to TRBJ1-6; 10 nucleotides match TRBD1. CDR3 length: 16 amino acids. Germline CDR1 and CDR2: SGHTS and YDEGEE. V gave up 3 bases and J gave up 4 bases; unmatched junction bases: 4. In DNA form, the CDR3 reads TGTGCCAGCAGCTGGGGACAGGGGTTGTATAATTCACCCCTCCACTTT. It is translated as CASSWGQGLYNSPLHF.

The rearrangement uses TRBV2 and TRBJ2-7, with D possibly TRBD1 on 5 matching bases. V was cut by 11 bases and J by 3 bases, with 20 bases left in between. The CDR3 is made up of 14 amino acids. Germline V gene data show CDR1 as SNHLY and CDR2 as FYNNEI. CDR3 amino acids: CAAAQGIGYYEQYF. The CDR3 DNA reads as TGTGCCGCAGCCCAGGGCATAGGGTACTACGAGCAGTACTTC.

The CDR3 is CASSERGQNQPQHF. CDR3 in DNA: TGTGCCAGCAGTGAGCGGGGACAGAATCAGCCCCAGCATTTT. This chain connects TRBV2 to TRBJ1-5; TRBD1 matches at 7 bases. CDR1 SNHLY and CDR2 FYNNEI come from the germline V gene. The CDR3 contains 14 residues. With V trimmed by 3 bases and J by 4 bases, 3 bases remained unmatched.

The chain uses TRBV29-1 and TRBJ2-5; tentative D call: TRBD2 (5 bases). Per the germline V gene, CDR1 is SQVTM and CDR2 is ANQGSEA. The CDR3 contains 10 residues. V was trimmed by 4 bases and J by 7 bases, leaving 7 bases between them. The CDR3 here is CSVGEGTQYF. CDR3 in DNA: TGCAGCGTTGGAGAGGGGACCCAGTACTTC.

The chain employs TRBV2 and TRBJ1-3; TRBD1 aligns across 8 bases. Germline V CDR1 and CDR2: SNHLY, FYNNEI. V shed 6 bases, J shed 3 bases, and the junction held 7 bases outside the gene matches. CDR3 size: 15 residues. CDR3 sequence reads: CASRPQGGFGNTIYF. In DNA, the CDR3 is TGTGCCAGCAGACCACAGGGGGGGTTTGGAAACACCATATATTTT.

The chain couples TRBV6-5 to TRBJ2-2, with D possibly being TRBD1 (5 bases). The length of the CDR3 is 15 residues. Deletions cut 4 bases from V and 1 base from J, with 10 bases between. Germline-derived CDR1 and CDR2 are MNHEY and SVGAGI. In nucleotides, the CDR3 is TGTGCCAGCAGTTTCTACGACAGGAACACCGGGGAGCTGTTTTTT. Protein product: CASSFYDRNTGELFF.

The chain recombines TRBV2 with TRBJ2-1; the D call may be TRBD1 or TRBD2 (5 bases each). The germline V gene encodes CDR1 SNHLY and CDR2 FYNNEI. The CDR3 length is 13 residues. Trimming cost V 6 bases and J 13 bases, with 19 bases left between them. CDR3 nucleotide sequence: TGTGCCAGCAGGGGGGACGCCTTTTCCCCCCAGTTCTTC. It encodes CASRGDAFSPQFF.

The chain combines TRBV25-1 with TRBJ1-2, with a possible D match to TRBD1 (6 bases). The CDR3 covers 13 residues. Per the germline V gene, CDR1 is MGHDK and CDR2 is SYGVNS. The germline V and J ends were trimmed by 1 base and 7 bases, with 10 bases remaining between them. In nucleotides, the CDR3 is TGTGCCAGCAGTGAATCCGGACAGACTGGCTACACCTTC. Its translation is CASSESGQTGYTF.

This rearrangement joins TRBV2 to TRBJ2-5, with D uncertain. The V gene's germline CDR1 is SNHLY and CDR2 FYNNEI. CDR3 length: 11 amino acids. V was shortened by 1 base and J by 3 bases, with 0 bases between the two germline ends. The CDR3 here is CASSEEETQYF. In nucleotides, the CDR3 is TGTGCCAGCAGTGAAGAAGAGACCCAGTACTTC. Using reference TRBV2 and TRBJ2-5 for the parts outside the CDR3, the full variable domain is EPEVTQTPSHQVTQMGQEVILRCVPISNHLYFYWYRQILGQKVEFLVSFYNNEISEKSEIFDDQFSVERPDGSNFTLKIRSTKLEDSAMYFCASSEEETQYFGPGTRLLVL.

The J gene is TRBJ2-3, the V gene TRBV7-3; 7 bases are shared with TRBD2. Per the germline V gene, CDR1 is SGHTA and CDR2 is FQGTGA. The CDR3 runs to 15 residues. Losses at the gene ends were 3 bases for V and 2 bases for J; bases not matched to a gene: 5. The CDR3 spells CASSFSGANTDTQYF. In DNA form, the CDR3 reads TGTGCCAGCAGCTTCAGCGGGGCTAACACAGATACGCAGTATTTT.

The chain combines TRBV18 with TRBJ2-7, with TRBD2 as a possible D gene (6 bases). The CDR3 totals 13 residues. Trimming removed 3 bases at V and 3 bases at J, with 9 bases between. CDR1 is KGHSH and CDR2 is LQKENI in the germline V gene. The DNA for the CDR3 is TGTGCCAGCTCACCCCCCGGGGGCTACGAGCAGTACTTC. This translates into CASSPPGGYEQYF.

The CDR3 spells CASSLALGNEAFF. CDR3 sequence (DNA): TGTGCCAGCAGCTTAGCGTTAGGGAACGAAGCTTTCTTT. The V and J genes are TRBV7-9 and TRBJ1-1; D is unclear. The CDR3 has 13 amino acids. From germline, CDR1 is SEHNR and CDR2 FQNEAQ (reference sequence). V was cut by 0 bases and J by 8 bases, with 10 bases left in between.

This chain uses TRBV6-1 with TRBJ1-2; the match to TRBD1 covers 10 bases. There are 16 residues in the CDR3. Looked up from germline, CDR1 is MNHNS and CDR2 is SASEGT. V shed 3 bases, J shed 4 bases, and the junction held 8 bases outside the gene matches. As DNA, the CDR3 is TGTGCCAGCAGTGAGGAGACAGGGGGCTTAGGCTATGGCTACACCTTC. Translation: CASSEETGGLGYGYTF.

This clone has only a few counts. The rearrangement uses TRBV4-1 and TRBJ1-6; no definite D call. V lost 2 bases to trimming and J lost 11 bases, with 7 bases between them. Germline CDR1 is MGHRA and CDR2 is YSYEKL. The CDR3 is made up of 12 amino acids. The CDR3 DNA follows: TGCGCCAGCAGCCAATCATTTGCACCCCTCCACTTT. It yields the protein CASSQSFAPLHF.

This chain connects TRBV20-1 to TRBJ2-7, with 7 nucleotides matching TRBD1. Germline V gives CDR1 DFQATT, CDR2 SNEGSKA (reference sequence). The V segment lost 6 bases and the J segment 6 bases; nucleotides outside the gene matches: 2. The CDR3 loop spans 10 amino acids. The CDR3 loop reads CSAAGGEQYF. The CDR3 coding sequence is TGCAGTGCGGCAGGGGGCGAGCAGTACTTC.

The chain has TRBV4-3 and TRBJ1-2; 11 nucleotides line up with TRBD1. Germline CDR1 is LGHNA and CDR2 is YSLEER. The junction had 6 bases not matched to a gene; V was cut back by 0 bases and J by 3 bases. This CDR3 is built from 17 residues. DNA for the CDR3: TGCGCCAGCAGCCAAGAAGGGACAGGGGGATTTTACTATGGCTACACCTTC. Its protein product is CASSQEGTGGFYYGYTF.